Below are 8 T cell receptor beta chains sequenced from a single sample in a study of blood T cell repertoires in COVID-19 (dated by TCRdb to about 2020). Library creation used the immunoSEQ multiplex PCR assay. The table was pulled from immuneACCESS by TCRdb, which kept in-frame rearrangements only. Such tables lose some clones; where checked, under half of the loss comes from unresolved V genes, and the rest has no known cause. This sample comprises 96,000 or so clones, nearly 90% of them detected only once. The ten largest make up about 3% of the sample. Sequencing input: peripheral blood. These receptors all stem from a woman aged 80 or over with acute or convalescent COVID-19.

This clone was detected a few times. This sequence joins TRBV30 and TRBJ2-7; TRBD1 aligns across 7 bases. Per germline, CDR1 GTSNPN and CDR2 SVGIG (reference sequence). The trim removed 1 base at V and 3 bases at J, leaving 3 bases unmatched. CDR3 length: 13 amino acids. The CDR3 DNA reads TGTGCCTGGAGTGGTAACAGGGGCTACGAGCAGTACTTC. This codes for CAWSGNRGYEQYF. The variable domain in full, completed from reference TRBV30 and TRBJ2-7, reads SQTIHQWPATLVQPVGSPLSLECTVEGTSNPNLYWYRQAAGRGLQLLFYSVGIGQISSEVPQNLSASRPQDRQFILSSKKLLLSDSGFYLCAWSGNRGYEQYFGPGTRLTVT.

The chain combines TRBV19 with TRBJ1-1; 7 positions agree with TRBD1. The junction had 7 bases not matched to a gene; V was cut back by 5 bases and J by 1 base. Looked up from germline, CDR1 is LNHDA and CDR2 is SQIVND (reference sequence). There are 15 residues in the CDR3. The CDR3 region is CASSPATGPNTEAFF. CDR3 nucleotides: TGTGCCAGTAGTCCTGCGACAGGGCCGAACACTGAAGCTTTCTTT.

The chain employs TRBV4-2 and TRBJ2-3; 9 bases match TRBD2. CDR1 LGHNA and CDR2 YNFKEQ come from the germline V gene. The CDR3 is made up of 17 amino acids. Trimming at V came to 3 bases and at J to 5 bases, leaving 12 bases not matched to a gene. CDR3 sequence reads: CASSQDQRGAFIDTQYF. CDR3 nucleotides: TGTGCCAGCAGCCAGGACCAGCGGGGGGCCTTTATAGATACGCAGTATTTT.

The chain employs TRBV29-1 and TRBJ1-1; D is unresolved. In germline, CDR1 is SQVTM, CDR2 ANQGSEA. With 7 bases removed from V and 4 bases from J, the gap between germline ends came to 13 bases. This CDR3 region has 12 residues. The CDR3, as DNA: TGCAGCGCCGGACTGGGATCCACTGAAGCTTTCTTT. Protein: CSAGLGSTEAFF. The entire variable domain, with the rest obtained from reference TRBV29-1 and TRBJ1-1, is as follows: SAVISQKPSRDICQRGTSLTIQCQVDSQVTMMFWYRQQPGQSLTLIATANQGSEATYESGFVIDKFPISRPNLTFSTLTVSNMSPEDSSIYLCSAGLGSTEAFFGQGTRLTVV.

To note about this clone: At one boundary the junction diverges from the germline segment, which might be a read error. This chain uses TRBV7-2 with TRBJ2-7; 12 nucleotides agree with TRBD2. CDR3 size: 15 residues. Germline V gene data show CDR1 as SGHTA and CDR2 as FQGNSA. The CDR3 loop reads CASSLAGGSPYEQYF. DNA for the CDR3: TGTGCCAGCAGCCTAGCGGGAGGGTCACCCTACGAGCAGTACTTC.

V and J are TRBV9 and TRBJ2-3; TRBD2 aligns across 11 bases. The CDR3 sequence is 16 residues long. V dropped 0 bases and J dropped 2; count of bases not matched to a gene: 2. Germline CDR1 and CDR2: SGDLS and YYNGEE. The CDR3 here is CASSVASGGNTDTQYF. CDR3 nucleotide sequence: TGTGCCAGCAGCGTAGCTAGCGGGGGGAACACAGATACGCAGTATTTT.

The chain has TRBV11-3 and TRBJ1-1; 7 bases match TRBD1. Germline values: CDR1 SGHNT, CDR2 YENEEA. The trim removed 5 bases at V and 4 bases at J, leaving 10 bases unmatched. This CDR3 has 15 amino acids. The CDR3: CASSLSQGGGTEAFF. In nucleotides, the CDR3 is TGTGCCAGCAGCCTTAGTCAGGGGGGCGGCACTGAAGCTTTCTTT.

The V call is TRBV3-1 (or the pseudogene TRBV3-2), the J call TRBJ1-4, with D possibly TRBD1 on 6 matching bases. The V end was cut by 1 base, the J end by 4 bases, with 13 bases between. Germline V gene data show CDR1 as LGHDT and CDR2 as YNNKEL (reference sequence). The CDR3 sequence is 16 residues long. The DNA of the CDR3 is TGTGCCAGCAGCCAAGCAAGAACAGGGAGTAATGAAAAACTGTTTTTT. Protein: CASSQARTGSNEKLFF.